This paragraph reports one T cell receptor (beta chain). The data stem from a study of Ad26.COV2.S vaccination and SARS-CoV-2 variants. Study-level information: Administration of Ad26.COV2.S was intramuscular, either once or twice 56 days apart.

The CDR3 has 16 amino acids. Germline CDR1 is MNHEY and CDR2 is SMNVEV (reference sequence). Trimming shortened V by 7 bases and J by 9 bases, and 25 bases separated the two germline ends. Sequencing was performed with immunoSEQ multiplex PCR; in TCRdb, only in-frame clones are kept and a portion is missing. This table holds over 400,000 clones, 80% to 95% found once. Treatment meaning: 19 received Ad26.COV2.S at low or high dose, single or two shots; about five received placebo; per-sample allocation not given. On day 63 after the first injection, vaccine and placebo recipients gave samples. At a Boston site, the person donating was an adult of 18-55 years. Wuhan-strain spike was delivered by a replication-incompetent Ad26 vector.

The receptor's source is a person between 18 and 60 years old who received the Ad26.COV2.S COVID-19 vaccine or a placebo. The chain has TRBV27 and TRBJ2-1; D tentatively reads TRBD1 or TRBD2 (5 bases each). Sequencing used peripheral blood, obtained in a trial of Ad26.COV2.S vaccine versus placebo. DNA of the CDR3: TGTGCCAGCACCGAAAGGGGACGCGGCCGGGTAGGTGAGCAGTTCTTC. This translates into CASTERGRGRVGEQFF.